The following is a T cell receptor beta chain sequence with its context. Its antigen is unidentified. The data are from a study of OX40 agonist ivuxolimab in advanced cancers. Study-level results: Among the lowest levels of clonal expansion were found in partial responders at 0.1-3.0 mg/kg. The authors did not determine the antigen specificity of the expanded peripheral T cells.

The germline gives CDR1 SGHAT, CDR2 FQNNGV. This CDR3 region has 16 residues. V was clipped by 2 bases and J by 6 bases, with 17 bases between them. TCRdb's table, derived via immunoSEQ multiplex PCR, lists solely in-frame clones and lacks some. The sample shows 70,000 to 95,000 clones, approximately 93% of them seen only once. The chain has TRBV11-2 and TRBJ2-1; D is perhaps TRBD1 or TRBD2 (5 bases each). The TCR sequence derives from an adult with an advanced solid tumor such as melanoma, head and neck, liver or kidney cancer. Sequenced here: CD4+ or CD8+ T cells sorted from blood, sampled in a trial of the OX40 agonist ivuxolimab. CDR3 sequence reads: CASSLLPGPKSNEQFF. The CDR3 DNA reads as TGTGCCAGCAGCTTACTCCCGGGACCCAAGTCCAATGAGCAGTTCTTC.